This T cell receptor (beta chain) was captured by sequencing in a study of CD8 T cells in Susac syndrome (dated by TCRdb to the late 2010s). Background on the whole study: Of the Susac syndrome patients who were sequenced, about eight were in clinical remission while more than five had clinically active disease. Susac syndrome patients were therapy-naive, on corticosteroids (some also receiving IVIg), or on IVIg alone at blood withdrawal. The study used repertoire sequencing to test whether antigen drove CD8+ T cell activation and differentiation in Susac syndrome.

Measured from the cysteine to the phenylalanine, the CDR3 is 16 residues long. CDR3 DNA only is kept here, 48 bases in frame from base 1. Looking up the germline V gene yields CDR1 SGDLS and CDR2 YYNGEE. Clipping removes 4 bases from V and 6 bases from J, with 8 as the unmatched junction base count. Peripheral blood CD8+ and CD4+ T cells from healthy donors, Susac syndrome patients and multiple sclerosis patients were profiled using high-throughput TCR beta sequencing. The Susac syndrome patients fulfilled recently defined diagnostic criteria for definite or probable disease. Bulk CD8+ and CD4+ T cells were purified by magnetic negative isolation, whereas CD8+ TEMRA cells were enriched by FACS. Blood was collected in EDTA tubes and processed within 24 hours, with PBMCs isolated through density gradient centrifugation. PBMCs intended for TCR sequencing were frozen in liquid nitrogen and were later thawed in a 37 degrees C water bath. A purity of at least 90% was achieved for sorted or isolated CD4+, CD8+ and CD8+ TEMRA cells.

The investigation overall reported the following: The CD4+ T cell repertoire of patients with Susac syndrome showed no detectable clonal expansion. The number of individuals in the TCR sequencing and HLA analysis was recognized as being relatively small.

To note about this clonotype: Its antigen has not been determined. One base away there is no much larger clone; base qualities are not given.

RNA was extracted using the RNeasy kit, and 0.5 to 1 microgram was reverse transcribed with random hexamers. The immunoSEQ multiplex PCR assay, which covers 54 Vbeta and 13 Jbeta segments, was used to amplify TCR beta CDR3 regions. PCR amplification bias was corrected by using a synthetic template baseline for primer optimization and computational correction. The authors processed their data as follows. Reads were annotated to V, D and J genes according to IMGT and were analyzed with immunoSEQ Analyzer, with only productive sequences retained. Clonality was calculated as one minus the Shannon entropy normalized by log2 of the number of productive unique sequences. For each patient and control, public and private clones were evaluated within the 100 most prevalent clones. A clone was defined as Susac-specific if it was absent from the healthy and MS cohorts, from some 1,100 published viral clones and from other ImmuneACCESS disease sequences. The raw public reads went through TCRdb reprocessing: fastp at Q25, MiXCR clone calling, in-frame beta chains kept. Every entry covers one CDR3 protein and lists the most common genes and DNA from its rows. It is TCRdb's table, rather than the study itself, that gives the V and J calls and clone size. This sample holds a few hundred thousand distinct CDR3 sequences; 94% were observed only once. Around 0.15% of the sample is in the top ten clones.

The receptor was derived from a human donor with Susac syndrome. The specimen sequenced was CD4+ T cells from PBMCs. The chain was built from TRBV9 and TRBJ2-2; TRBD1 fits 11 bases in the junction. The nucleotides are TGTGCCAGCAGCAAGGGGACAGGGGGAGATCCCGGGGAGCTGTTTTTT. Its protein is CASSKGTGGDPGELFF. The reference TRBV9 and TRBJ2-2 proteins fill in what lies around the CDR3, so the full variable domain reads DSGVTQTPKHLITATGQRVTLRCSPRSGDLSVYWYQQSLDQGLQFLIQYYNGEERAKGNILERFSAQQFPDLHSELNLSSLELGDSALYFCASSKGTGGDPGELFFGEGSRLTVL.